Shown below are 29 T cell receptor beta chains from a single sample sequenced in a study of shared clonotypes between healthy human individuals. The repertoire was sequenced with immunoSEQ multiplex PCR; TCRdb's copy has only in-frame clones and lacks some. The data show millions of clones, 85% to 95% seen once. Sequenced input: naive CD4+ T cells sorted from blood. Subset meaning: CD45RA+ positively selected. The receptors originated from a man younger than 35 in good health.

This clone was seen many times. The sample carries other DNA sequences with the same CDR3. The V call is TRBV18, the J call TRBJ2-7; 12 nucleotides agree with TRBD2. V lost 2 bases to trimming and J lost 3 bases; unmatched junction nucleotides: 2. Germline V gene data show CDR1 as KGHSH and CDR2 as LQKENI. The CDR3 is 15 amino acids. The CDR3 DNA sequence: TGTGCCAGCTCACCAGGACTAGCGGGAAGCTACGAGCAGTACTTC. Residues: CASSPGLAGSYEQYF.

CDR3 loop: CASSSRPGTGARVPTEAFF. The DNA of the CDR3 is TGTGCCAGCAGTTCCCGTCCCGGGACAGGGGCAAGGGTCCCCACTGAAGCTTTCTTT. This chain joins TRBV2 and TRBJ1-1; TRBD1 matches at 10 bases. The V and J ends lost 5 bases and 4 bases, in that order; junction bases with no gene match: 19. Looked up from germline, CDR1 is SNHLY and CDR2 is FYNNEI. There are 19 residues in the CDR3.

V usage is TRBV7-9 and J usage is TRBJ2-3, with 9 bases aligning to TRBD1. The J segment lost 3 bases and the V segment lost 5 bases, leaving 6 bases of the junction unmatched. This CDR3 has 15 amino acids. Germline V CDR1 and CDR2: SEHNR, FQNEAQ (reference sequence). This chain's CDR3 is CASSPDRGQTDTQYF. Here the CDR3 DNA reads TGTGCCAGCAGCCCGGACAGGGGACAGACAGATACGCAGTATTTT.

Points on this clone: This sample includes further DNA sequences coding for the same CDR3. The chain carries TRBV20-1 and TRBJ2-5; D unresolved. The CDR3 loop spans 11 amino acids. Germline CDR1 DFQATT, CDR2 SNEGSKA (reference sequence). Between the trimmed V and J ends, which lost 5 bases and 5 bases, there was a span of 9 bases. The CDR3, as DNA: TGCAGTGCTCCCGCACAGGAGACCCAGTACTTC. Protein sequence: CSAPAQETQYF.

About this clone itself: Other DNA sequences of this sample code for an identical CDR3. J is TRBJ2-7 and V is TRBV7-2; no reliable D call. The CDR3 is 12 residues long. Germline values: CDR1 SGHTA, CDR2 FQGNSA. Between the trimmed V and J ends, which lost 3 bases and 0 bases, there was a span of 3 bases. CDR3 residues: CASSFSSYEQYF. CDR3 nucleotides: TGTGCCAGCAGCTTCAGCTCCTACGAGCAGTACTTC. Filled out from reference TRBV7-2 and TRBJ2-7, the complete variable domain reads GAGVSQSPSNKVTEKGKDVELRCDPISGHTALYWYRQSLGQGLEFLIYFQGNSAPDKSGLPSDRFSAERTGGSVSTLTIQRTQQEDSAVYLCASSFSSYEQYFGPGTRLTVT.

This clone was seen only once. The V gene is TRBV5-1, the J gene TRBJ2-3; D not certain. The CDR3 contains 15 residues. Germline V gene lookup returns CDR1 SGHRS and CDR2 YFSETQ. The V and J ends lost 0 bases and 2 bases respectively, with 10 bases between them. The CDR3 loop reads CASSLVLGNTDTQYF. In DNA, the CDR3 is TGCGCCAGCAGCTTGGTGTTGGGCAACACAGATACGCAGTATTTT.

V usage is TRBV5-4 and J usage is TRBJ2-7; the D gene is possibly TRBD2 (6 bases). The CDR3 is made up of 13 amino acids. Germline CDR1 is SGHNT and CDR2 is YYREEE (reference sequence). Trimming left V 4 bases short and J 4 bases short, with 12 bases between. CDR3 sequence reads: CASSVAGGYEQYF. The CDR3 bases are TGTGCCAGCAGCGTGGCCGGGGGTTACGAGCAGTACTTC.

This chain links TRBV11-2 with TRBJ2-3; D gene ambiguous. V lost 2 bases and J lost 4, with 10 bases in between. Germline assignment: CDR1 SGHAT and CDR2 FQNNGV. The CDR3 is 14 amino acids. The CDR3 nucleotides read TGTGCCAGCAGCTTAAGAGTGCGTGCAGATACGCAGTATTTT. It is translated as CASSLRVRADTQYF. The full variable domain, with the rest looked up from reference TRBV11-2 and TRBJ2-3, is EAGVAQSPRYKIIEKRQSVAFWCNPISGHATLYWYQQILGQGPKLLIQFQNNGVVDDSQLPKDRFSAERLKGVDSTLKIQPAKLEDSAVYLCASSLRVRADTQYFGPGTRLTVL.

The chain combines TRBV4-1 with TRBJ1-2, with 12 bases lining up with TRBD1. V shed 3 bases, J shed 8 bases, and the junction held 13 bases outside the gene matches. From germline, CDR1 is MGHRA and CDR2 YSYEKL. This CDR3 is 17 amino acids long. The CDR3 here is CASSHENRDRGHRGYTF. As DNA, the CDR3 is TGCGCCAGCAGCCACGAGAACCGGGACAGGGGGCATAGGGGCTACACCTTC.

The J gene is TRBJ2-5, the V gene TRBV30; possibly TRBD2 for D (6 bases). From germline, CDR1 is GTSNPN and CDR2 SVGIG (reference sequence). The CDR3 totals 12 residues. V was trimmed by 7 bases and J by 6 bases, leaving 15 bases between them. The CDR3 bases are TGTGCCTATTCGACTGGCGGGAAGACCCAGTACTTC. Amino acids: CAYSTGGKTQYF.

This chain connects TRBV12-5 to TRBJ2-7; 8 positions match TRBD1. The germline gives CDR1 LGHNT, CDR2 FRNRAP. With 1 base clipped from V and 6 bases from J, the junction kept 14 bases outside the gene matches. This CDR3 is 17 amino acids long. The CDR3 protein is CASGLATKDRVRVEQYF. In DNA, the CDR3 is TGTGCTAGTGGTTTGGCGACCAAGGACAGGGTGAGAGTCGAGCAGTACTTC. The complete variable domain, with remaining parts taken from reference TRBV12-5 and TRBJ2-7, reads DARVTQTPRHKVTEMGQEVTMRCQPILGHNTVFWYRQTMMQGLELLAYFRNRAPLDDSGMPKDRFSAEMPDATLATLKIQPSEPRDSAVYFCASGLATKDRVRVEQYFGPGTRLTVT.

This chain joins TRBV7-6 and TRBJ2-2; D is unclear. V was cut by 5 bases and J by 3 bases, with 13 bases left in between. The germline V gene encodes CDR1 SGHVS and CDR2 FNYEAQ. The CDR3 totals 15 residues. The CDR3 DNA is TGTGCCAGCAGCCCCGGCGTTATATACACCGGGGAGCTGTTTTTT. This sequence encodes CASSPGVIYTGELFF. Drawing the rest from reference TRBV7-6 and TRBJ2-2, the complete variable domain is GAGVSQSPRYKVTKRGQDVALRCDPISGHVSLYWYRQALGQGPEFLTYFNYEAQQDKSGLPNDRFSAERPEGSISTLTIQRTEQRDSAMYRCASSPGVIYTGELFFGEGSRLTVL.

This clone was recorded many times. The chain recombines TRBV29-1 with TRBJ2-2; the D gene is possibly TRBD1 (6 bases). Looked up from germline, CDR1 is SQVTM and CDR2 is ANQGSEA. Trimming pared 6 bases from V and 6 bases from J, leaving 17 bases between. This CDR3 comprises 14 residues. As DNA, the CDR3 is TGCAGCGTGGGGTGGGGACATAAATCCGGGGAGCTGTTTTTT. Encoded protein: CSVGWGHKSGELFF.

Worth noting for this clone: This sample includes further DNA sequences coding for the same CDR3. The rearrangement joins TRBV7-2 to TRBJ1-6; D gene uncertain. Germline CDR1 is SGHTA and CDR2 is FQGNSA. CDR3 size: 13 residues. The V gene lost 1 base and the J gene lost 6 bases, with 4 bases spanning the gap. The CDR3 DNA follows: TGTGCCAGCAGCTTAGGGGGTAATTCACCCCTCCACTTT. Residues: CASSLGGNSPLHF.

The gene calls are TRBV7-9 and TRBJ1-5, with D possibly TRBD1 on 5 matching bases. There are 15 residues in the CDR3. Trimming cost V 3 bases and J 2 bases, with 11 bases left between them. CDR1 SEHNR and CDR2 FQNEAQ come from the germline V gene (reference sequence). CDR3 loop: CASSLGGAGNQPQHF. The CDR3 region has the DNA TGTGCCAGCAGCTTGGGAGGGGCGGGCAATCAGCCCCAGCATTTT.

The CDR3 DNA reads TGTGCCATCGGGCCCCTGGGCGAGCAGTACTTC. Residues: CAIGPLGEQYF. The rearrangement uses TRBV10-3 and TRBJ2-7; D not resolved. Germline assignment: CDR1 ENHRY and CDR2 SYGVKD. Trimming removed 8 bases at V and 6 bases at J, with 11 bases between. The CDR3 extends over 11 amino acids.

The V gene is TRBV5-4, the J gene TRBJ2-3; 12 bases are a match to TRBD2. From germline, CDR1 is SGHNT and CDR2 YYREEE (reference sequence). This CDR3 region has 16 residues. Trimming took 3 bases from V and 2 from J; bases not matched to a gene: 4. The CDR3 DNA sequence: TGTGCCAGCAGCTCCGGACTAGCGGGGTACACAGATACGCAGTATTTT. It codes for CASSSGLAGYTDTQYF.

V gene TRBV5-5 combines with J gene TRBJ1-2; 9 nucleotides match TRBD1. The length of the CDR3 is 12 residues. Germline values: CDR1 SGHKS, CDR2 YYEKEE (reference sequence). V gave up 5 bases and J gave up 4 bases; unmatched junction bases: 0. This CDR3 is CASRGQGYGYTF. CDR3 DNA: TGTGCCAGCAGGGGACAGGGCTATGGCTACACCTTC.

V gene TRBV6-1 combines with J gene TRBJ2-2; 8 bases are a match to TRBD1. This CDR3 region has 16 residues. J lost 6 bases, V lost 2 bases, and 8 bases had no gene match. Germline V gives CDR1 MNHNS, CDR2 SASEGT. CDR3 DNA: TGTGCCAGCAGTGAATTAGGGGACAGGCGAGCCGGGGAGCTGTTTTTT. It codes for CASSELGDRRAGELFF.

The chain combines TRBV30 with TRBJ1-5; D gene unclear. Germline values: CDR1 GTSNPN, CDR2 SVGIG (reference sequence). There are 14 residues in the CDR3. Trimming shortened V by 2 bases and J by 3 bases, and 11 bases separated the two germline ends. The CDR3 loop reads CAWSTPGNNQPQHF. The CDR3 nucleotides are TGTGCCTGGAGTACTCCCGGGAACAATCAGCCCCAGCATTTT.

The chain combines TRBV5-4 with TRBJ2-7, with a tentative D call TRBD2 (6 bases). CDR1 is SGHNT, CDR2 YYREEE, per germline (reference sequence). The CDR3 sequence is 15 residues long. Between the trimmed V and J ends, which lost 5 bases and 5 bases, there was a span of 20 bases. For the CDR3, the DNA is TGTGCCAGCAGTTCCACAGGAGGGGTGGGACACGAGCAGTACTTC. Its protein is CASSSTGGVGHEQYF.

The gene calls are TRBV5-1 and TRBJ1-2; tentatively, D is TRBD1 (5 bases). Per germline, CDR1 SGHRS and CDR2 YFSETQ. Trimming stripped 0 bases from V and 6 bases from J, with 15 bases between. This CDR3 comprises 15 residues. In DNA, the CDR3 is TGCGCCAGCAGCTTGGATGTGCCGGGACGCGATGGCTACACCTTC. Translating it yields CASSLDVPGRDGYTF.

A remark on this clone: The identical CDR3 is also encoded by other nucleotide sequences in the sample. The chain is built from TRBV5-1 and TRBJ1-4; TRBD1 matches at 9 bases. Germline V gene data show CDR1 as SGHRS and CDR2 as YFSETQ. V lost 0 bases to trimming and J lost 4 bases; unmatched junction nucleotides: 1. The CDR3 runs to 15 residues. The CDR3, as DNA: TGCGCCAGCAGCTTGGGGGACAGGGATAATGAAAAACTGTTTTTT. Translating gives CASSLGDRDNEKLFF.

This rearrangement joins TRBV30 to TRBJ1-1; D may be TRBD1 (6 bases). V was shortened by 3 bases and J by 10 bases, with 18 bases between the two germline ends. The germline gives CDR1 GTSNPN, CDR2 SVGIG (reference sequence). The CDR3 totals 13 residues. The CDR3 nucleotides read TGTGCCTGGAGCGGACAGAGGGCTTCAGGAGCTTTCTTT. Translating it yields CAWSGQRASGAFF.

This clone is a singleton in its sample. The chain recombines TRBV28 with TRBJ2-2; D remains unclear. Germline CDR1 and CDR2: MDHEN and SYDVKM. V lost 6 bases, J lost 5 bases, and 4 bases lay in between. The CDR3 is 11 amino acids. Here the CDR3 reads CASRVTGELFF. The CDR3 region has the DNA TGTGCCAGCAGGGTAACCGGGGAGCTGTTTTTT.

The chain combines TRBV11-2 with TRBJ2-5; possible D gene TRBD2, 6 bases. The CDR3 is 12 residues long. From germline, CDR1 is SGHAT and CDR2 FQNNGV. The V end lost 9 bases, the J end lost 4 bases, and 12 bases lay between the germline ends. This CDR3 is CARAHGGETQYF. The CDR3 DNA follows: TGTGCCAGAGCTCACGGGGGAGAGACCCAGTACTTC.

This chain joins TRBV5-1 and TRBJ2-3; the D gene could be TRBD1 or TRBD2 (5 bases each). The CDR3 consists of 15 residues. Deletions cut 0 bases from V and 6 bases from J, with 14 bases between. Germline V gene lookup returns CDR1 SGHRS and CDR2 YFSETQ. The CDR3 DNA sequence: TGCGCCAGCAGCTTGGGGGGACGGCCCAGGGATACGCAGTATTTT. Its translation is CASSLGGRPRDTQYF.

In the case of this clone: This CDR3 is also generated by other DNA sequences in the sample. The CDR3 loop reads CASSRQGGETQYF. CDR3 nucleotides: TGTGCCAGCAGCCGACAGGGGGGAGAGACCCAGTACTTC. The chain recombines TRBV7-3 with TRBJ2-5; 9 nucleotides agree with TRBD1. CDR3 length: 13 amino acids. With V trimmed by 5 bases and J by 4 bases, 2 bases remained unmatched. Germline V gene data show CDR1 as SGHTA and CDR2 as FQGTGA.

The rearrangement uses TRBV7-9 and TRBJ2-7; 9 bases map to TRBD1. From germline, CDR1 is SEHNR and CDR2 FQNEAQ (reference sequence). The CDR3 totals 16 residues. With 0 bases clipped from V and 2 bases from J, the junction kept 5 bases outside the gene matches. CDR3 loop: CASSLALRTGAYEQYF. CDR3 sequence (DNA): TGTGCCAGCAGCTTAGCGCTCCGGACAGGGGCCTACGAGCAGTACTTC. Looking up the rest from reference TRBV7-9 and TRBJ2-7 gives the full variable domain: DTGVSQNPRHKITKRGQNVTFRCDPISEHNRLYWYRQTLGQGPEFLTYFQNEAQLEKSRLLSDRFSAERPKGSFSTLEIQRTEQGDSAMYLCASSLALRTGAYEQYFGPGTRLTVT.